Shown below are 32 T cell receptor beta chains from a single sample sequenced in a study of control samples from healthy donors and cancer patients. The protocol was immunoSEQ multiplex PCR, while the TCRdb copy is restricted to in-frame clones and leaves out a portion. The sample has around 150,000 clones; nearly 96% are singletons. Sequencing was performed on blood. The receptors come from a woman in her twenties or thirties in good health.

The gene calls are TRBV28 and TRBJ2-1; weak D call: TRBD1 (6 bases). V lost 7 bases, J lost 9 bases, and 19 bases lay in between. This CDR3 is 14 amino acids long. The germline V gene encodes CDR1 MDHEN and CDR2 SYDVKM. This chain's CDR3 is CASTRTAPRPEQFF. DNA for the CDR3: TGTGCCAGCACAAGGACAGCCCCGCGACCTGAGCAGTTCTTC.

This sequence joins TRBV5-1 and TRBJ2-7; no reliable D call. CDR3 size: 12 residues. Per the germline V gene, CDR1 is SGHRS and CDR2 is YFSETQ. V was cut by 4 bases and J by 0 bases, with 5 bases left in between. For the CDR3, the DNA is TGCGCCAGCAGCAAGGGCTCCTACGAGCAGTACTTC. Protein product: CASSKGSYEQYF. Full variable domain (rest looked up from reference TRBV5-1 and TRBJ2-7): KAGVTQTPRYLIKTRGQQVTLSCSPISGHRSVSWYQQTPGQGLQFLFEYFSETQRNKGNFPGRFSGRQFSNSRSEMNVSTLELGDSALYLCASSKGSYEQYFGPGTRLTVT.

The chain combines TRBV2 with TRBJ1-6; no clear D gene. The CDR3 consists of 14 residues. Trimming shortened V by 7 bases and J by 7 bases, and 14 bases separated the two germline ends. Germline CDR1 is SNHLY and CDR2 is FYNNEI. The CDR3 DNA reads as TGTGCCAGCATTACCGTCCATCGGAATTCACCCCTCCACTTT. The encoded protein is CASITVHRNSPLHF.

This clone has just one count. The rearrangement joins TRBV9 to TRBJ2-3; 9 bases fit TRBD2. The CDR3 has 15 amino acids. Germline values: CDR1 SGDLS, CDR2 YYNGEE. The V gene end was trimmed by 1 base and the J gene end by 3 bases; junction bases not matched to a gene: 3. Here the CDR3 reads CASSVYSGGTDTQYF. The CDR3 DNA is TGTGCCAGCAGCGTATATAGCGGGGGAACAGATACGCAGTATTTT.

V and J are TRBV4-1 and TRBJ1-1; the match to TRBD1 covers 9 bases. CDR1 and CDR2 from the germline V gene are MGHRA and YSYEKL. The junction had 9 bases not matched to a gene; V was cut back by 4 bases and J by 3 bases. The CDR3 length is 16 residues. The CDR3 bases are TGCGCCAGCAGCCTTAACCGGGACAGGGTCTACACTGAAGCTTTCTTT. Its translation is CASSLNRDRVYTEAFF.

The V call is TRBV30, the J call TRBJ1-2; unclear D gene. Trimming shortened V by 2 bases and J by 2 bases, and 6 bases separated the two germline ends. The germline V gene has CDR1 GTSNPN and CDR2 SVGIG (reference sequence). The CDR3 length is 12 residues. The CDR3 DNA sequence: TGTGCCTGGAGTCTAGGGAACTATGGCTACACCTTC. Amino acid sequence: CAWSLGNYGYTF.

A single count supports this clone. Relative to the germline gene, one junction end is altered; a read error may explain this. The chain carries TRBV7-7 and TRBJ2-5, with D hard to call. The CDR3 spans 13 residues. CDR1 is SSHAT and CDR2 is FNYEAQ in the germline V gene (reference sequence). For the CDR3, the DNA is TGTGCTAGCAGTAAACTAATTCAAGAGACCCAGTACTTC. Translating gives CASSKLIQETQYF.

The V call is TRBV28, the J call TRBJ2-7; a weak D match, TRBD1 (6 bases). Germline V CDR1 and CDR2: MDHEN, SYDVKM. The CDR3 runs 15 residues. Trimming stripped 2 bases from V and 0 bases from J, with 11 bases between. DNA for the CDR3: TGTGCCAGCAGTTTAGCAGGGGCGACCTCCTACGAGCAGTACTTC. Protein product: CASSLAGATSYEQYF.

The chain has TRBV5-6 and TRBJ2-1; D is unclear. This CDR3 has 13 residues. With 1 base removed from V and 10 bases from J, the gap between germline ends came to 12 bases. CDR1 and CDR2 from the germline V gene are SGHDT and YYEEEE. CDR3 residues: CASSLLLQKEQFF. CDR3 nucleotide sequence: TGTGCCAGCAGCTTGCTTCTCCAGAAAGAGCAGTTCTTC.

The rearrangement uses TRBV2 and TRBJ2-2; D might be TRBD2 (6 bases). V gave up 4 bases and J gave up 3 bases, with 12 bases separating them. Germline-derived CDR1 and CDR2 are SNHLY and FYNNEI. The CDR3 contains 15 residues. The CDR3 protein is CASSARQRDTGELFF. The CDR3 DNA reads TGTGCCAGCAGTGCTAGGCAGCGGGACACCGGGGAGCTGTTTTTT.

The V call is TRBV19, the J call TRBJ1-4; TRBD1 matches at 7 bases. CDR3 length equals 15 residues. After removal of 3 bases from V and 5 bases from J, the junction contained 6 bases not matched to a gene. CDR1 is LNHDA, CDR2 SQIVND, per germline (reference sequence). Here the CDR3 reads CASSIGGTANEKLFF. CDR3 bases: TGTGCCAGTAGTATTGGAGGGACAGCAAATGAAAAACTGTTTTTT.

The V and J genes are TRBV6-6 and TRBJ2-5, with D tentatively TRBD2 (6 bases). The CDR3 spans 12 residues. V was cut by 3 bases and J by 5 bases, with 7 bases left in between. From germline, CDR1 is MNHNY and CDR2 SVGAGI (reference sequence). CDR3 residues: CASSYREETQYF. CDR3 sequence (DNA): TGTGCCAGCAGTTATCGGGAGGAGACCCAGTACTTC.

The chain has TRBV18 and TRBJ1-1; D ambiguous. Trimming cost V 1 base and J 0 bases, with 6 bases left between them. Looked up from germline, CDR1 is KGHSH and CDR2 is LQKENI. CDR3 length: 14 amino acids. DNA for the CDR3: TGTGCCAGCTCACCACTGGTCATGAACACTGAAGCTTTCTTT. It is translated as CASSPLVMNTEAFF. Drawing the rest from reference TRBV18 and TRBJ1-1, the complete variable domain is NAGVMQNPRHLVRRRGQEARLRCSPMKGHSHVYWYRQLPEEGLKFMVYLQKENIIDESGMPKERFSAEFPKEGPSILRIQQVVRGDSAAYFCASSPLVMNTEAFFGQGTRLTVV.

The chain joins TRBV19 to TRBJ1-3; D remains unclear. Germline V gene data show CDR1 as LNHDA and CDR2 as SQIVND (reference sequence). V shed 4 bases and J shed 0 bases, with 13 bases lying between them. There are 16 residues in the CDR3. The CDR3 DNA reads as TGTGCCAGTAGTACCCCGGCCCAGCACTCTGGAAACACCATATATTTT. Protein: CASSTPAQHSGNTIYF. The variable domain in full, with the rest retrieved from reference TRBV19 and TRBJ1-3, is DGGITQSPKYLFRKEGQNVTLSCEQNLNHDAMYWYRQDPGQGLRLIYYSQIVNDFQKGDIAEGYSVSREKKESFPLTVTSAQKNPTAFYLCASSTPAQHSGNTIYFGEGSWLTVV.

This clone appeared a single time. The CDR3 nucleotides are TGTGCCAGCAGTCTTCCGGACTCCACAGATACGCAGTATTTT. It yields the protein CASSLPDSTDTQYF. V usage is TRBV28 and J usage is TRBJ2-3; the D gene is possibly TRBD2 (5 bases). The germline V and J ends were trimmed by 5 bases and 2 bases, with 11 bases remaining between them. This CDR3 comprises 14 residues. CDR1 and CDR2 (germline): MDHEN, SYDVKM.

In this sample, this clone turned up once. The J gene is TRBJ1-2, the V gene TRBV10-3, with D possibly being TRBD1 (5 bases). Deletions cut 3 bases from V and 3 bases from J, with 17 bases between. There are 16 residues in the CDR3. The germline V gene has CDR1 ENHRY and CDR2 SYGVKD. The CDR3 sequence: CAISDGGVVGHYGYTF. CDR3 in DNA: TGTGCCATCAGTGACGGAGGAGTGGTGGGGCACTATGGCTACACCTTC.

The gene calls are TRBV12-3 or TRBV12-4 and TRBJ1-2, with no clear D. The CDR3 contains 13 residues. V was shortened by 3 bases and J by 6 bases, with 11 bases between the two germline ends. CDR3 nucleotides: TGTGCCAGCAGTTTTAGGAGGGAAAATGGCTACACCTTC. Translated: CASSFRRENGYTF.

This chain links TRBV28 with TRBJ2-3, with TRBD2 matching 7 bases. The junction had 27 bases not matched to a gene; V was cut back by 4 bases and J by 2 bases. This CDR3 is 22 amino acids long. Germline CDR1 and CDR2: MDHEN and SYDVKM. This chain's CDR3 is CASSSWLWEAGPQPKNTDTQYF. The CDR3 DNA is TGTGCCAGCAGTTCCTGGCTTTGGGAAGCGGGACCCCAGCCTAAGAACACAGATACGCAGTATTTT.

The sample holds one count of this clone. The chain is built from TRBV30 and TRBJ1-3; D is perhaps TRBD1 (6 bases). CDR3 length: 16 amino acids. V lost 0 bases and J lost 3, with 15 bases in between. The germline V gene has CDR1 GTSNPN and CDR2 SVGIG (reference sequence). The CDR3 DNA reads TGTGCCTGGAGTGTATTTCGGGGGCGTGTTGGAAACACCATATATTTT. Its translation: CAWSVFRGRVGNTIYF.

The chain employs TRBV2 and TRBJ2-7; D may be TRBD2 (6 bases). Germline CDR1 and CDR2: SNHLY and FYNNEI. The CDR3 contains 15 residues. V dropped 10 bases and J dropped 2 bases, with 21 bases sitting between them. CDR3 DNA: TGTGCCATCAAACAGGTAGCGGAGGCTCCCTACGAGCAGTACTTC. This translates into CAIKQVAEAPYEQYF.

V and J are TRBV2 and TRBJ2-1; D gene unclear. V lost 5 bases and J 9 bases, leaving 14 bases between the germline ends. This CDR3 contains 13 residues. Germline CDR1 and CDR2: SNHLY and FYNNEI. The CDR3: CASSNRVPREQFF. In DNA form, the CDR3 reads TGTGCCAGCAGTAACCGGGTCCCCCGTGAGCAGTTCTTC.

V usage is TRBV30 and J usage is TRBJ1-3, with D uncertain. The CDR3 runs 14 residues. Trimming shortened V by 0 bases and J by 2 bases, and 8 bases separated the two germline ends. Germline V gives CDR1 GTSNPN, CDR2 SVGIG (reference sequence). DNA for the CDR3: TGTGCCTGGAGTGTAAGGAGTCCTGGAAACACCATATATTTT. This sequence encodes CAWSVRSPGNTIYF. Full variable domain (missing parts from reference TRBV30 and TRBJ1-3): SQTIHQWPATLVQPVGSPLSLECTVEGTSNPNLYWYRQAAGRGLQLLFYSVGIGQISSEVPQNLSASRPQDRQFILSSKKLLLSDSGFYLCAWSVRSPGNTIYFGEGSWLTVV.

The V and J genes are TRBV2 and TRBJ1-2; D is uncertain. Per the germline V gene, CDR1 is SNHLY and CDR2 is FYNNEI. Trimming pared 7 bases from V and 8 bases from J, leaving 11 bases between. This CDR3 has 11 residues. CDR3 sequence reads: CASMTGYGYTF. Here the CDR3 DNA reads TGTGCCAGCATGACGGGGTACGGCTACACCTTC.

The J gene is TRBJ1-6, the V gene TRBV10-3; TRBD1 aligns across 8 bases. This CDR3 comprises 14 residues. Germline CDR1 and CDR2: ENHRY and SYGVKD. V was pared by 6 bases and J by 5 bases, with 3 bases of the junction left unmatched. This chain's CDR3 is CAISPDRDNSPLHF. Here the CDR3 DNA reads TGTGCCATCAGCCCGGACAGGGATAATTCACCCCTCCACTTT.

CDR3 DNA sequence: TGTGCCAGCAGTGAAGACAGGGGCGATCAGCCCCAGCATTTT. Protein: CASSEDRGDQPQHF. This sequence joins TRBV2 and TRBJ1-5; TRBD1 matches 7 bases. Germline V gene lookup returns CDR1 SNHLY and CDR2 FYNNEI. The CDR3 has 14 amino acids. J lost 5 bases, V lost 1 base, and 2 bases had no gene match. The variable domain in full, with the rest retrieved from reference TRBV2 and TRBJ1-5, is EPEVTQTPSHQVTQMGQEVILRCVPISNHLYFYWYRQILGQKVEFLVSFYNNEISEKSEIFDDQFSVERPDGSNFTLKIRSTKLEDSAMYFCASSEDRGDQPQHFGDGTRLSIL.

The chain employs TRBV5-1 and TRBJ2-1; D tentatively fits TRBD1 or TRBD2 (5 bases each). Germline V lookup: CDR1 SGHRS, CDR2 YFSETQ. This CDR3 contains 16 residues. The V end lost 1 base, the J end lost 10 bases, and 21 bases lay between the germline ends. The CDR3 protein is CASSLLGPGLGVEQFF. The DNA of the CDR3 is TGCGCCAGCAGCTTGTTGGGACCCGGCCTCGGAGTCGAGCAGTTCTTC.

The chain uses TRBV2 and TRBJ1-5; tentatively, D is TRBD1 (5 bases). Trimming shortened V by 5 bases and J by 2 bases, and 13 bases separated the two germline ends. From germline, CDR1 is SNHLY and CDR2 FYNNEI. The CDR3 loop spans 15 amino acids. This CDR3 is CASSRGLSGNQPQHF. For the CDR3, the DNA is TGTGCCAGCAGTAGGGGTCTGAGTGGCAATCAGCCCCAGCATTTT.

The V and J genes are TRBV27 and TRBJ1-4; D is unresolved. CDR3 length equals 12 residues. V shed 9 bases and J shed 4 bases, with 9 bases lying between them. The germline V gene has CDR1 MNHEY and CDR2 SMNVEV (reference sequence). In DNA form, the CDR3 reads TGTGCCAGTATAGACATTAATGAAAAACTGTTTTTT. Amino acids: CASIDINEKLFF. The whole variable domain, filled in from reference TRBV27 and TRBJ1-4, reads EAQVTQNPRYLITVTGKKLTVTCSQNMNHEYMSWYRQDPGLGLRQIYYSMNVEVTDKGDVPEGYKVSRKEKRNFPLILESPSPNQTSLYFCASIDINEKLFFGSGTQLSVL.

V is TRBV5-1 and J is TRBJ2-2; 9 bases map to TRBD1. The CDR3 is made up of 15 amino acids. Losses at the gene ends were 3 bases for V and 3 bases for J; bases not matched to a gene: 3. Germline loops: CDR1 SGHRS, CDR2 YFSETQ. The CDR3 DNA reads TGCGCCAGCAGCTCGGGACAGGGATACACCGGGGAGCTGTTTTTT. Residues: CASSSGQGYTGELFF.

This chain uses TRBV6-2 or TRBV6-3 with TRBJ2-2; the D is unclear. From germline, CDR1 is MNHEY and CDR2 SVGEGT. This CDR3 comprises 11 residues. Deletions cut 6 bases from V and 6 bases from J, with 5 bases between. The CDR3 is CASSLPGELFF. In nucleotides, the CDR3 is TGTGCCAGCAGCCTCCCCGGGGAGCTGTTTTTT.

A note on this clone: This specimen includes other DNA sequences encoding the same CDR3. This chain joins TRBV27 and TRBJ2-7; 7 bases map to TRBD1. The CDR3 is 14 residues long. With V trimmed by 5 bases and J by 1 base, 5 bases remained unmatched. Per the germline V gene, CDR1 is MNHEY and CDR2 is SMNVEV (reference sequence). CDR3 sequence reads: CASSPGDSSYEQYF. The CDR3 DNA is TGTGCCAGCAGTCCCGGGGACAGTTCCTACGAGCAGTACTTC.

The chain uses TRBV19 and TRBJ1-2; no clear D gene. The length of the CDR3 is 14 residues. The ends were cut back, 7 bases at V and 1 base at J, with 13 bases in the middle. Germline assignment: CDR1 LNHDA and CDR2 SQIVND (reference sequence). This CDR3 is CASIAGANNYGYTF. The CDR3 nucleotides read TGTGCCAGTATTGCCGGTGCGAATAACTATGGCTACACCTTC.